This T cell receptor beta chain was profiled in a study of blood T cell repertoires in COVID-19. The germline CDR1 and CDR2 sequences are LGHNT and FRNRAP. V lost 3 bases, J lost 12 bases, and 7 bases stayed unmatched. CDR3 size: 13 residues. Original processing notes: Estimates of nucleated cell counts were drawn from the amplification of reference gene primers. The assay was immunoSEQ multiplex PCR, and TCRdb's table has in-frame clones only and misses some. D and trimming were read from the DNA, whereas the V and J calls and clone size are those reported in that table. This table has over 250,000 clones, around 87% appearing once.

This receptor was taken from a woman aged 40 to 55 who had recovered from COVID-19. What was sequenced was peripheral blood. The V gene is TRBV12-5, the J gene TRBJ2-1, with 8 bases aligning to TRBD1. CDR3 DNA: TGTGCTAGTGGTTTAGGACAGGGCGAAGGGCAGTTCTTC. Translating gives CASGLGQGEGQFF.